Below, 29 T cell receptor beta chains from the same sample are listed, as sequenced in a study of blood T cells in healthy people across ages. Primed by a sample-barcoded 5' primer and a J-beta primer mix, a second PCR proceeded for roughly 6 to 12 cycles. TCRdb passed the 5' RACE reads through MiXCR, listing each CDR3 protein once. The table has 450,000 to 600,000 distinct CDR3 sequences, approximately 26% seen once. This sample was shared with a second study, whose subject was T cells of mothers and their children.

The sample comprised blood. Source of these receptors: a boy aged 2-9 years in good health.

The chain recombines TRBV12-3 or TRBV12-4 with TRBJ2-2; D not resolved. The CDR3 loop spans 13 amino acids. V lost 8 bases, J lost 8 bases, and 15 bases lay in between. The CDR3 nucleotides are TGTGCCAGCGGCCCTCCAGCGTCTGGGGAGCTGTTTTTT. Protein: CASGPPASGELFF.

The J gene is TRBJ2-7, the V gene TRBV5-1, with 11 bases matching TRBD1. Germline loops: CDR1 SGHRS, CDR2 YFSETQ. The length of the CDR3 is 14 residues. J gave up 3 bases and V 7 bases, and 6 bases lay outside the gene matches. The CDR3 nucleotides are TGCGCCAGCGGCGCCGGGACAGGGGGCTACGAGCAGTACGTC. This translates into CASGAGTGGYEQYV.

The chain links TRBV10-3 to TRBJ2-3, with TRBD2 identical over 13 bases. The ends lost 3 bases at V and 2 bases at J; junction bases unmatched: 14. CDR1 and CDR2 (germline): ENHRY, SYGVKD. The CDR3 is made up of 20 amino acids. CDR3 nucleotide sequence: TGTGCCATCAGTGAACCCGACGGGACTAGCGGGAATAGTTACACAGATACGCAGTATTTT. Translated, it gives CAISEPDGTSGNSYTDTQYF.

The V call is TRBV11-3, the J call TRBJ1-1, with 8 nucleotides matching TRBD1. V lost 5 bases, J lost 4 bases, and 18 bases stayed unmatched. The CDR3 extends over 18 amino acids. Looked up from germline, CDR1 is SGHNT and CDR2 is YENEEA. CDR3 sequence (DNA): TGTGCCAGCAGCCCATCCGAGGAGGGACAGGTCAGAGGCACTGAAGCTTTCTTT. Protein product: CASSPSEEGQVRGTEAFF. Full variable domain (rest looked up from reference TRBV11-3 and TRBJ1-1): EAGVVQSPRYKIIEKKQPVAFWCNPISGHNTLYWYLQNLGQGPELLIRYENEEAVDDSQLPKDRFSAERLKGVDSTLKIQPAELGDSAVYLCASSPSEEGQVRGTEAFFGQGTRLTVV.

A few counts support this clonotype. The J gene is TRBJ1-2, the V gene TRBV5-1; D may be TRBD1 (6 bases). Germline values: CDR1 SGHRS, CDR2 YFSETQ. The CDR3 is 15 residues long. V was shortened by 1 base and J by 3 bases, with 13 bases between the two germline ends. The CDR3 nucleotides are TGCGCCAGCAGCTTGCAGGGGAGGTCAGACTATGGCTACACCTTC. It yields the protein CASSLQGRSDYGYTF.

Comments on this clonotype: The DNA is omitted, as the CDR3 cannot be located on it reliably, and the CDR3 follows TCRdb's listing. This sequence joins TRBV7-9 and TRBJ2-5; the D call of TRBD1 is as the table states it, not checked on the DNA. The CDR3 length is 14 residues, termini included. The germline V gene has CDR1 SEHNR and CDR2 FQNEAQ (reference sequence). The CDR3 sequence: CASTLRARGETQYF.

The chain employs TRBV2 and TRBJ2-7, with unresolved D. Germline V gene lookup returns CDR1 SNHLY and CDR2 FYNNEI. Trimming left V 7 bases short and J 3 bases short, with 10 bases between. The CDR3 covers 12 residues. For the CDR3, the DNA is TGTGCCAGCATATCACAGAACTACGAGCAGTACTTC. It is translated as CASISQNYEQYF.

This clonotype was detected many times. The V gene is TRBV25-1, the J gene TRBJ2-7, with D perhaps matching TRBD2 (5 bases). Germline-derived CDR1 and CDR2 are MGHDK and SYGVNS. The CDR3 runs 13 residues. The ends were cut back, 8 bases at V and 7 bases at J, with 18 bases in the middle. This chain's CDR3 is CASYSQRTGEQYF. The CDR3 region has the DNA TGTGCCAGCTATTCGCAGAGAACGGGGGAGCAGTACTTC.

This chain uses TRBV20-1 with TRBJ2-1; TRBD2 aligns across 9 bases. This CDR3 contains 13 residues. V trimming: 3 bases; J trimming: 9 bases; junction bases outside the gene matches: 6. The germline gives CDR1 DFQATT, CDR2 SNEGSKA (reference sequence). This CDR3 is CSARGTSRGEQFF. CDR3 bases: TGCAGTGCTAGGGGGACTAGCCGGGGTGAGCAGTTCTTC.

This clonotype turned up a few times. The chain uses TRBV20-1 and TRBJ2-5, with a tentative D call TRBD2 (7 bases). The V end was cut by 0 bases, the J end by 5 bases, with 19 bases between. This CDR3 is 16 amino acids long. Germline CDR1 is DFQATT and CDR2 is SNEGSKA (reference sequence). Written as DNA, the CDR3 is TGCAGTGCTAGAGATTACGCGGGGGCCACAGGGGAGACCCAGTACTTC. Protein sequence: CSARDYAGATGETQYF.

For this clonotype: Compared with germline, one end of the junction differs, possibly owing to a read error. The rearrangement links TRBV4-1 to TRBJ2-5; D is possibly TRBD2 (5 bases). The J call may be mistaken, given a closer DNA end match to TRBJ2-1. CDR1 MGHRA and CDR2 YSYEKL come from the germline V gene. This CDR3 is built from 13 residues. The CDR3 reads CASTSLGSNGQFF. CDR3 nucleotides: TGCGCCAGCACCTCACTAGGAAGCAATGGGCAGTTCTTC.

V is TRBV6-6 and J is TRBJ2-5; no clear D gene. Germline assignment: CDR1 MNHNY and CDR2 SVGAGI (reference sequence). V gave up 4 bases and J gave up 4 bases, with 10 bases separating them. CDR3 length equals 13 residues. The CDR3 region is CASSSQSAETQYF. The CDR3, as DNA: TGTGCCAGCAGTTCCCAGAGCGCAGAGACCCAGTACTTC.

The chain couples TRBV4-2 to TRBJ1-2; weak D call: TRBD1 (6 bases). Germline assignment: CDR1 LGHNA and CDR2 YNFKEQ. Trimming left V 0 bases short and J 0 bases short, with 14 bases between. CDR3 length: 17 residues. The CDR3 loop is CASSQDQPGTTNYGYTF. CDR3 coding DNA: TGTGCCAGCAGCCAAGATCAACCCGGGACAACTAACTATGGCTACACCTTC.

V gene TRBV6-1 combines with J gene TRBJ2-7; D call uncertain. The CDR3 spans 14 residues. Germline values: CDR1 MNHNS, CDR2 SASEGT. V was trimmed by 4 bases and J by 2 bases, leaving 12 bases between them. CDR3 protein: CASSARWITYEQYF. CDR3 nucleotides: TGTGCCAGCAGTGCCCGGTGGATCACCTACGAGCAGTACTTC.

CDR3 coding DNA: TGTGCCAGCAGCTTAACGGAGACAACCATTCAGTACTTC. Amino acids: CASSLTETTIQYF. V and J are TRBV7-3 and TRBJ2-4, with D unclear. Trimming left V 0 bases short and J 9 bases short, with 9 bases between. The germline CDR1 and CDR2 sequences are SGHTA and FQGTGA. CDR3 length: 13 residues.

V gene TRBV5-1 combines with J gene TRBJ1-5; no clear D gene. Germline CDR1 is SGHRS and CDR2 is YFSETQ. The V and J ends lost 0 bases and 6 bases respectively, with 7 bases between them. This CDR3 region has 13 residues. CDR3 residues: CASSLDPAQPQHF. CDR3 sequence (DNA): TGCGCCAGCAGCTTGGACCCGGCTCAGCCCCAGCATTTT.

This chain uses TRBV12-3 or TRBV12-4 with TRBJ2-3, with no clear D. Trimming pared 6 bases from V and 8 bases from J, leaving 15 bases between. This CDR3 spans 13 amino acids. CDR3 protein: CASSYVDPGTQYF. CDR3 DNA sequence: TGTGCCAGCAGCTACGTGGACCCCGGTACGCAGTATTTT.

This clonotype was found a few times. The V gene is TRBV25-1, the J gene TRBJ2-5; D is unclear. V shed 2 bases and J shed 5 bases, with 15 bases lying between them. The CDR3 spans 15 residues. Germline CDR1 is MGHDK and CDR2 is SYGVNS. In nucleotides, the CDR3 is TGTGCCAGCAGTGAAGGTCACGGGTGGACGGAGACCCAGTACTTC. Its translation: CASSEGHGWTETQYF.

This clonotype was detected only a few times. This chain uses TRBV5-1 with TRBJ2-2; 12 bases line up with TRBD1. The CDR3 has 19 residues. Looked up from germline, CDR1 is SGHRS and CDR2 is YFSETQ. The V gene end was trimmed by 4 bases and the J gene end by 7 bases; junction bases not matched to a gene: 17. For the CDR3, the DNA is TGCGCCAGCAGCCAGATGCTCCTCTCCGGGACAGGGGGCAACGGGGAGCTGTTTTTT. Its protein product is CASSQMLLSGTGGNGELFF.

This clonotype was seen only a few times. CDR3 nucleotide sequence: TGTGCCAGCAGTAACATCAGCTATGAGCAGTTCTTC. Translating it yields CASSNISYEQFF. The chain is built from TRBV7-9 and TRBJ2-1; D gene ambiguous. The CDR3 is 12 amino acids. The germline gives CDR1 SEHNR, CDR2 FQNEAQ (reference sequence). V shed 6 bases and J shed 8 bases, with 11 bases lying between them.

This clonotype was picked up a small number of times. The chain joins TRBV6-2 or TRBV6-3 to TRBJ1-2; weak D call: TRBD1 (6 bases). The germline V gene has CDR1 MNHEY and CDR2 SVGEGT. The CDR3 is made up of 14 amino acids. Deletions cut 4 bases from V and 8 bases from J, with 17 bases between. The CDR3 is CASSSMTGLKGYTF. CDR3 sequence (DNA): TGTGCCAGCAGTTCTATGACAGGACTTAAAGGCTACACCTTC.

This chain links TRBV12-3 or TRBV12-4 with TRBJ1-3, with TRBD1 matching 7 bases. With 3 bases clipped from V and 0 bases from J, the junction kept 2 bases outside the gene matches. The CDR3 covers 15 residues. The CDR3 loop reads CASSLGQSSGNTIYF. The CDR3 nucleotides read TGTGCCAGCAGTTTGGGACAGAGCTCTGGAAACACCATATATTTT.

This clonotype was observed a handful of times. The V and J genes are TRBV27 and TRBJ2-7; 13 bases are a match to TRBD2. The CDR3 is 16 residues long. Germline lookup yields CDR1 MNHEY and CDR2 SMNVEV (reference sequence). J lost 3 bases, V lost 5 bases, and 7 bases had no gene match. DNA of the CDR3: TGTGCCAGCAGTCACCCCGGACTAGCGGGAGTCTACGAGCAGTACTTC. Translating gives CASSHPGLAGVYEQYF.

This clonotype was picked up a small number of times. This sequence joins TRBV5-1 and TRBJ1-5, with D hard to call. The CDR3 sequence is 15 residues long. V lost 0 bases, J lost 2 bases, and 9 bases lay in between. Germline CDR1 reads SGHRS; CDR2 reads YFSETQ. Here the CDR3 reads CASSLDVGGNQPQHF. The CDR3 region has the DNA TGCGCCAGCAGCTTGGACGTGGGAGGCAATCAGCCCCAGCATTTT.

This clonotype has only a few counts. Since the CDR3 does not end with the conserved phenylalanine or tryptophan, this likely comes from a read error. The chain has TRBV7-2 and TRBJ2-4; D possibly matches TRBD1 or TRBD2 (5 bases each). This CDR3 has 16 amino acids. The germline gives CDR1 SGHTA, CDR2 FQGNSA. V shed 2 bases and J shed 1 base, with 12 bases lying between them. The CDR3 here is CASSLWGNAAKNIQYL. The CDR3 coding sequence is TGTGCCAGCAGCTTATGGGGGAACGCGGCCAAAAACATTCAGTACCTC.

This clonotype came up a few times. The chain couples TRBV12-3 or TRBV12-4 to TRBJ2-5; 12 nucleotides match TRBD2. This CDR3 is built from 18 residues. Trimming cost V 6 bases and J 4 bases; bases outside gene matches: 15. CDR3 DNA: TGTGCCAGCAGCGGAACTCTAGCGGGGGGGTTTGGGGGAGAGACCCAGTACTTC. It is translated as CASSGTLAGGFGGETQYF.

The chain has TRBV6-1 and TRBJ2-5; 12 bases are a match to TRBD2. The germline V gene has CDR1 MNHNS and CDR2 SASEGT. The CDR3 loop spans 17 amino acids. V was pared by 7 bases and J by 0 bases, with 9 bases of the junction left unmatched. The CDR3 region has the DNA TGTGCCAGCACACTAGCGGGGGGACCCACCAACCAAGAGACCCAGTACTTC. This encodes CASTLAGGPTNQETQYF.

The CDR3 loop reads CATFRTGQYEKLFF. The DNA of the CDR3 is TGTGCCACATTTCGGACAGGGCAGTATGAAAAACTGTTTTTT. This chain uses TRBV6-6 with TRBJ1-4; 8 bases agree with TRBD1. CDR3 length: 14 residues. Germline V gives CDR1 MNHNY, CDR2 SVGAGI (reference sequence). Trimming at V came to 10 bases and at J to 6 bases, leaving 10 bases not matched to a gene.

This clonotype has just a few counts. V is TRBV20-1 and J is TRBJ2-5; 12 bases are a match to TRBD2. Germline V gene sequence: CDR1 DFQATT, CDR2 SNEGSKA (reference sequence). V was clipped by 1 base and J by 1 base; unmatched bases: 7. The CDR3 totals 17 residues. The CDR3 region has the DNA TGCAGTGCTAGAGCTTGGACTAGCGGGGAACCCCAAGAGACCCAGTACTTC. Translation: CSARAWTSGEPQETQYF.